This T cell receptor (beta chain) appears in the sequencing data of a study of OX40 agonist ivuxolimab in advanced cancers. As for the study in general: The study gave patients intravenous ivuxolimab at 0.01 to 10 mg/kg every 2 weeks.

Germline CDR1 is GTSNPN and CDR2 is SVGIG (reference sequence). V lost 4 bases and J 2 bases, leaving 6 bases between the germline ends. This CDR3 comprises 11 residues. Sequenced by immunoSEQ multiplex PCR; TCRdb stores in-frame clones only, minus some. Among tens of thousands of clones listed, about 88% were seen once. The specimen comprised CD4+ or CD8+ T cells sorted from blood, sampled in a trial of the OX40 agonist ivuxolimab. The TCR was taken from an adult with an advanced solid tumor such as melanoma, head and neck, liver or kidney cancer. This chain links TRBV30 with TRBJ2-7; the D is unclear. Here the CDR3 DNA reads TGTGCCTGGACAGGAGCCTACGAGCAGTACTTC. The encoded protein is CAWTGAYEQYF.